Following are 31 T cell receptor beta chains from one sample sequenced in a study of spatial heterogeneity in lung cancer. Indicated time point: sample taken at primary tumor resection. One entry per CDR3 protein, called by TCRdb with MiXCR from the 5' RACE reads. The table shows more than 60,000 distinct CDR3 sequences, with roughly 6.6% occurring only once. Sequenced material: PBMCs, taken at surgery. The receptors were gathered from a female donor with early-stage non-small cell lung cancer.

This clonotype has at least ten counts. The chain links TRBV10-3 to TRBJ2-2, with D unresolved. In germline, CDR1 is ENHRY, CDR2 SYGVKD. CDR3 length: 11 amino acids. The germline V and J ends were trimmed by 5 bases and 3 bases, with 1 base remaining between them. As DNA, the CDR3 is TGTGCCATCAGTTACACCGGGGAGCTGTTTTTT. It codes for CAISYTGELFF.

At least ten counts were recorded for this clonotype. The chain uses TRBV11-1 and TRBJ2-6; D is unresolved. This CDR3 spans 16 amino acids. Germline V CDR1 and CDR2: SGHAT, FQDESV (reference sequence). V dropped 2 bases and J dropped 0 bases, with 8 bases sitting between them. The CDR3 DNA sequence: TGTGCCAGCAGCTTAAGCCGGTCCTCTGGGGCCAACGTCCTGACTTTC. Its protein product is CASSLSRSSGANVLTF.

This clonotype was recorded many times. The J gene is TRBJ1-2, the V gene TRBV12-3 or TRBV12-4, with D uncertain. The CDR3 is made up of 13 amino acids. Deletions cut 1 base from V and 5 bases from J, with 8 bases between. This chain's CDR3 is CASSLGQLYGYTF. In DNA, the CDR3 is TGTGCCAGCAGTTTAGGGCAGTTATATGGCTACACCTTC.

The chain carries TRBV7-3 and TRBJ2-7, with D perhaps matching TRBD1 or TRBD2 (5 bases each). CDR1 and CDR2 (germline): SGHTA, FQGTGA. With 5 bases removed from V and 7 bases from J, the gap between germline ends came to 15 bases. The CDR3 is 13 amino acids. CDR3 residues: CASSPGPGEEQYV. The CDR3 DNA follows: TGTGCCAGCAGCCCGGGGCCCGGGGAAGAGCAGTACGTC.

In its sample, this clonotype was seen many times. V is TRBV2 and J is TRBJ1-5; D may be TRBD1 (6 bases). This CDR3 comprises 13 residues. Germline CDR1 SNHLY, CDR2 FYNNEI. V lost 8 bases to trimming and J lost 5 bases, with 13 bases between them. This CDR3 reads CASRGQFDQPQHF. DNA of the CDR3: TGTGCCAGCCGGGGGCAGTTCGATCAGCCCCAGCATTTT.

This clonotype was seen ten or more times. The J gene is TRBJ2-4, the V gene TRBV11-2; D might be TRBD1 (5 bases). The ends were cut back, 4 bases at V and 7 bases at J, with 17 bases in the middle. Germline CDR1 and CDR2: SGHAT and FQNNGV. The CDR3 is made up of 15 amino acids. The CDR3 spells CASSSNPGSGNIQYF. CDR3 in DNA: TGTGCCAGCAGCTCAAATCCGGGTTCAGGGAACATTCAGTACTTC.

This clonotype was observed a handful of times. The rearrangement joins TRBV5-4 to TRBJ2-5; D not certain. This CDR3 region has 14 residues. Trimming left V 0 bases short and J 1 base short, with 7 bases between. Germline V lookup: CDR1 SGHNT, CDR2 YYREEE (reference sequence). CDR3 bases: TGTGCCAGCAGCTTGGGTGCTATCCAAGAGACCCAGTACTTC. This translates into CASSLGAIQETQYF.

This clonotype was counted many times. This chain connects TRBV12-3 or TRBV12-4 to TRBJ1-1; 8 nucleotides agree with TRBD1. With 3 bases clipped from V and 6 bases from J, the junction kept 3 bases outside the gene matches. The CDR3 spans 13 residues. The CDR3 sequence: CASSFKQGAEAFF. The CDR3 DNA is TGTGCCAGCAGTTTTAAACAGGGGGCTGAAGCTTTCTTT.

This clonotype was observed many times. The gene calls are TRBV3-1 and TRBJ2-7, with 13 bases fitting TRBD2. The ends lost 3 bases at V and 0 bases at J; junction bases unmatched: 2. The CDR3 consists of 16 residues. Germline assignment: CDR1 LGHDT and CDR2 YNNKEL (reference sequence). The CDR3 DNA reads TGTGCCAGCAGCCAGGGGACTAGCGGGAACTCCTACGAGCAGTACTTC. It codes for CASSQGTSGNSYEQYF.

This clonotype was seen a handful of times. CDR3 sequence (DNA): TGCGCCAGCAGCTTGGAACCCCCGGGACTAGAAGAGCAGTTCTTC. Translation: CASSLEPPGLEEQFF. The J gene is TRBJ2-1, the V gene TRBV5-1, with TRBD2 identical over 8 bases. Germline V CDR1 and CDR2: SGHRS, YFSETQ. After removal of 0 bases from V and 10 bases from J, the junction contained 9 bases not matched to a gene. The CDR3 is 15 residues long.

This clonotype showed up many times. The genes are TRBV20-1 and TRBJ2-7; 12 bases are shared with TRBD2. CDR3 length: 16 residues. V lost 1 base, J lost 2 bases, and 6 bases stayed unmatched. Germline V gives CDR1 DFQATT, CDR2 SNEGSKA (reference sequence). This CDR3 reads CSARGALAGGPYEQYF. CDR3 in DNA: TGCAGTGCTAGAGGGGCCCTAGCGGGAGGGCCCTACGAGCAGTACTTC.

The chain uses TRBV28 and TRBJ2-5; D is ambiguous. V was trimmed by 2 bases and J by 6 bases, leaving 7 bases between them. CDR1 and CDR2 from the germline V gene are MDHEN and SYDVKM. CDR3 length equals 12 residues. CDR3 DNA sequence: TGTGCCAGCAGTTTACCAACCCAGACCCAGTACTTC. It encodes CASSLPTQTQYF.

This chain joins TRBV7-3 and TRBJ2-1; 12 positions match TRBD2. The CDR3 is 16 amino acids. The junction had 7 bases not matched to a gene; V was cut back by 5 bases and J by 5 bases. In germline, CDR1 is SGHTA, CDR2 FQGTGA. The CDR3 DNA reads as TGTGCCAGCAGCCAGACTAGCGGGGGAGGAGACAATGAGCAGTTCTTC. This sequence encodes CASSQTSGGGDNEQFF.

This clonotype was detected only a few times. The CDR3: CASSYRGTLLRPPNYGYTF. The CDR3 nucleotides are TGCGCCAGCAGCTATAGGGGCACCCTCCTCCGCCCGCCTAACTATGGCTACACCTTC. The J gene is TRBJ1-2, the V gene TRBV5-1, with D possibly being TRBD1 (5 bases). The CDR3 totals 19 residues. Trimming pared 3 bases from V and 0 bases from J, leaving 24 bases between. The germline V gene encodes CDR1 SGHRS and CDR2 YFSETQ. The entire variable domain, with the rest obtained from reference TRBV5-1 and TRBJ1-2, is as follows: KAGVTQTPRYLIKTRGQQVTLSCSPISGHRSVSWYQQTPGQGLQFLFEYFSETQRNKGNFPGRFSGRQFSNSRSEMNVSTLELGDSALYLCASSYRGTLLRPPNYGYTFGSGTRLTVV.

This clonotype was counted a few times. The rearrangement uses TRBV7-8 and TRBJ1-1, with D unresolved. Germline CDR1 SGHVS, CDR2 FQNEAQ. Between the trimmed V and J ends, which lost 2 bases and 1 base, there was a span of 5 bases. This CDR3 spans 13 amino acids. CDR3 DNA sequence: TGTGCCAGCAGCTTATTCCCGAACACTGAAGCTTTCTTT. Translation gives CASSLFPNTEAFF.

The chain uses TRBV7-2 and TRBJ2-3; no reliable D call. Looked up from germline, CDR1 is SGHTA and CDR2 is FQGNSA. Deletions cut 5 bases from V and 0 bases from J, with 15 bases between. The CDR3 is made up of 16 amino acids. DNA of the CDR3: TGTGCCAGCAGCCTTCCGGACGCGAGAAGCACAGATACGCAGTATTTT. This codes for CASSLPDARSTDTQYF.

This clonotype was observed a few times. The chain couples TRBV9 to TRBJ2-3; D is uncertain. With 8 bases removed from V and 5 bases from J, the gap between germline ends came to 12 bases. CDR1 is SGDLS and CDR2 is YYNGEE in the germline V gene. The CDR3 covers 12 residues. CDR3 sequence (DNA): TGTGCCAGTAGCCCGAAAGGAGATACGCAGTATTTT. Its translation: CASSPKGDTQYF.

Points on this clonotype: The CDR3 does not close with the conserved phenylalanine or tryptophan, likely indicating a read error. CDR3 residues: CATSDPRAGNQPQHL. CDR3 nucleotides: TGTGCCACCAGTGATCCTAGGGCGGGCAATCAGCCCCAGCATCTT. The V and J genes are TRBV24-1 and TRBJ1-5; no clear D gene. V was pared by 3 bases and J by 2 bases, with 10 bases between. The CDR3 loop spans 15 amino acids. Germline values: CDR1 KGHDR, CDR2 SFDVKD.

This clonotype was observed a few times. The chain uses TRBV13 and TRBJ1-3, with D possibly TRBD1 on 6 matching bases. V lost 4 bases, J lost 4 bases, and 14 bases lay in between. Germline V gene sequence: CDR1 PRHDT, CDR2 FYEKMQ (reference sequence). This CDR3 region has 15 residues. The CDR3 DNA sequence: TGTGCCAGCAGCTACGGACAGAATAGGGGAAACACCATATATTTT. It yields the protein CASSYGQNRGNTIYF.

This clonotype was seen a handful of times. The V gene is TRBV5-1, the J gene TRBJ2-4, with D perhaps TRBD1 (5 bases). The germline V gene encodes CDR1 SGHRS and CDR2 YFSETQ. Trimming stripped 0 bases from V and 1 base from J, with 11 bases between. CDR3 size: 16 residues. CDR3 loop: CASSLVRDGAKNIQYF. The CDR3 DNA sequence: TGCGCCAGCAGCTTGGTCAGGGATGGGGCCAAAAACATTCAGTACTTC. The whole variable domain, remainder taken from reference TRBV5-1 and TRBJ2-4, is KAGVTQTPRYLIKTRGQQVTLSCSPISGHRSVSWYQQTPGQGLQFLFEYFSETQRNKGNFPGRFSGRQFSNSRSEMNVSTLELGDSALYLCASSLVRDGAKNIQYFGAGTRLSVL.

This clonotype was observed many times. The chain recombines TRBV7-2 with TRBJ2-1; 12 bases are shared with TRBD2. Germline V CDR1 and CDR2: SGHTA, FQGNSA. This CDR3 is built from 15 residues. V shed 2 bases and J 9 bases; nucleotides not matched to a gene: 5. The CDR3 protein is CASSLTPSGRVEQFF. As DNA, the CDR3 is TGTGCCAGCAGCTTAACGCCTAGCGGGAGGGTTGAGCAGTTCTTC. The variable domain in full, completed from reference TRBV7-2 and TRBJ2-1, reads GAGVSQSPSNKVTEKGKDVELRCDPISGHTALYWYRQSLGQGLEFLIYFQGNSAPDKSGLPSDRFSAERTGGSVSTLTIQRTQQEDSAVYLCASSLTPSGRVEQFFGPGTRLTVL.

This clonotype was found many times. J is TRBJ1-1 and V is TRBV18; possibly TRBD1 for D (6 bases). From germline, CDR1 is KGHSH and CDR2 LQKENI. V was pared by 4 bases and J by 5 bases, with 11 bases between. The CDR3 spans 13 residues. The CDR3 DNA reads TGTGCCAGCTCACAGGGGGAGAGGACTGAAGCTTTCTTT. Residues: CASSQGERTEAFF.

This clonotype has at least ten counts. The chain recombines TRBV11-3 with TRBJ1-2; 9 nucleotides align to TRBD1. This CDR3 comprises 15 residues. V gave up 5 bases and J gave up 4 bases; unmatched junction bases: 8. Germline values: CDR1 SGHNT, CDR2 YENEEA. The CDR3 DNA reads TGTGCCAGCAGCCTTCCGGGACAGGGTGGCTATGGCTACACCTTC. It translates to CASSLPGQGGYGYTF.

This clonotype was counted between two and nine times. The CDR3 DNA reads as TGCGCCAGCAGCTTAGGACAGGAGTTCTCTGGGGCCAACGTCCTGACTTTC. Its protein product is CASSLGQEFSGANVLTF. The rearrangement uses TRBV5-1 and TRBJ2-6, with 7 bases lining up with TRBD1. Germline V gene sequence: CDR1 SGHRS, CDR2 YFSETQ. V lost 2 bases, J lost 0 bases, and 5 bases stayed unmatched. The CDR3 totals 17 residues.

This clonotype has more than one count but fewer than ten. DNA for the CDR3: TGTGCCAGCAGCTTAATGGGGCCGACTCAGCCCCAGCATTTT. It translates to CASSLMGPTQPQHF. The chain recombines TRBV7-9 with TRBJ1-5; a weak D match, TRBD1 (5 bases). The CDR3 is made up of 14 amino acids. Germline V CDR1 and CDR2: SEHNR, FQNEAQ (reference sequence). With 2 bases removed from V and 6 bases from J, the gap between germline ends came to 11 bases.

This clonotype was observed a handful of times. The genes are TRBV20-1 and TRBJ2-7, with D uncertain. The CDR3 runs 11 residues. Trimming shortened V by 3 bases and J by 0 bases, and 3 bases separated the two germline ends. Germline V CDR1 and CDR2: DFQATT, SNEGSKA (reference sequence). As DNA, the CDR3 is TGCAGTGCTAGGACCTCCTACGAGCAGTACTTC. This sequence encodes CSARTSYEQYF.

Written as DNA, the CDR3 is TGTGCCAGCACCCATCGAGGAAGTGGGACTGAAGCTTTCTTT. Its translation: CASTHRGSGTEAFF. The rearrangement joins TRBV12-3 or TRBV12-4 to TRBJ1-1; D remains unclear. V lost 7 bases and J lost 5, with 17 bases in between. CDR3 length equals 14 residues.

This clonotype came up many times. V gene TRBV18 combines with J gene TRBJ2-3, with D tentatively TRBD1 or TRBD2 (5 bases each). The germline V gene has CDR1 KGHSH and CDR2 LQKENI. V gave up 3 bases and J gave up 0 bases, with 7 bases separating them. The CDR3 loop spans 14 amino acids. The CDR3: CASSPWDSTDTQYF. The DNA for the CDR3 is TGTGCCAGCTCACCCTGGGACAGCACAGATACGCAGTATTTT.

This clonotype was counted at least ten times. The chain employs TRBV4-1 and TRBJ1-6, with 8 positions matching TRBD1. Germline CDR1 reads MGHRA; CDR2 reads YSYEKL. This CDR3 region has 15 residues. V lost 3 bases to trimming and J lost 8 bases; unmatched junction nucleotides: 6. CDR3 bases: TGCGCCAGCAGCCATGCGGACAGGGTCGATTCACCCCTCCACTTT. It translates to CASSHADRVDSPLHF.

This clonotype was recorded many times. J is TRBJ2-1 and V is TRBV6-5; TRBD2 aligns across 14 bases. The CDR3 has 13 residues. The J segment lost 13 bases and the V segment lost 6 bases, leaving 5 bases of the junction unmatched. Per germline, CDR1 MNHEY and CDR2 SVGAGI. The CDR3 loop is CASRLGLAGDQFF. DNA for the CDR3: TGTGCCAGCAGACTGGGACTAGCGGGAGACCAGTTCTTC.

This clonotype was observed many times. CDR3 coding DNA: TGTGCCAGCAGCCAAGACCTAAGAGAAAAACTGTTTTTT. Encoded protein: CASSQDLREKLFF. This rearrangement joins TRBV3-1 to TRBJ1-4; D gene unclear. V shed 0 bases and J shed 8 bases, with 7 bases lying between them. CDR1 is LGHDT and CDR2 is YNNKEL in the germline V gene (reference sequence). There are 13 residues in the CDR3.